The 21 T cell receptor beta chains reported below all come from one sample, sequenced in a study of human T cells and chemical hapten exposure. Time point: pre-sensitization, week 0. Specified treatment: therapeutic diphenylcyclopropenone sensitization with weekly scalp DPC. TCRdb processed the RACE reads anew with MiXCR; each CDR3 protein has one entry. This table holds about 92,000 distinct CDR3 sequences, approximately 9.9% found once. Sequencing was performed on whole blood, taken in connection with sensitization to the hapten diphenylcyclopropenone (DPC). Source of these receptors: a woman aged 40 to 50 with alopecia areata. Some clones in this sample may be carry-over from other donors' samples.

This clonotype has a count of ten or more. The chain uses TRBV3-1 and TRBJ2-3; 9 positions match TRBD2. Trimming removed 4 bases from V and 3 bases from J; junction bases left unmatched: 5. Germline V lookup: CDR1 LGHDT, CDR2 YNNKEL (reference sequence). This CDR3 has 15 residues. The CDR3 protein is CASSLSGGRTDTQYF. The DNA of the CDR3 is TGTGCCAGCAGCCTTAGCGGGGGACGTACAGATACGCAGTATTTT.

By proportion, this clonotype is medium-sized. V is TRBV7-9 and J is TRBJ1-1, with D hard to call. V shed 6 bases and J shed 1 base, with 9 bases lying between them. The germline V gene encodes CDR1 SEHNR and CDR2 FQNEAQ (reference sequence). This CDR3 region has 13 residues. The CDR3 is CASSFAGNTEAFF. CDR3 in DNA: TGTGCCAGCAGTTTTGCAGGGAACACTGAAGCTTTCTTT.

CDR3 region: CSVAGQGRSGELFF. In DNA, the CDR3 is TGCAGCGTCGCCGGACAGGGAAGGTCCGGGGAGCTGTTTTTT. The chain has TRBV29-1 and TRBJ2-2, with TRBD1 matching 8 bases. The germline CDR1 and CDR2 sequences are SQVTM and ANQGSEA. V was clipped by 6 bases and J by 6 bases; unmatched bases: 9. The CDR3 loop spans 14 amino acids.

At least ten counts were recorded for this clonotype. The chain couples TRBV5-4 to TRBJ2-3; TRBD1 is a possible D gene (5 bases). In germline, CDR1 is SGHNT, CDR2 YYREEE (reference sequence). The CDR3 covers 15 residues. Trimming removed 4 bases at V and 0 bases at J, with 12 bases between. The CDR3 region has the DNA TGTGCCAGCAGCCCCAGGGTAATTAGCACAGATACGCAGTATTTT. Residues: CASSPRVISTDTQYF.

This clonotype was picked up a small number of times. V usage is TRBV6-2 or TRBV6-3 and J usage is TRBJ1-2; 10 bases are shared with TRBD1. With 7 bases clipped from V and 6 bases from J, the junction kept 11 bases outside the gene matches. The CDR3 is made up of 15 amino acids. Germline values: CDR1 MNHEY, CDR2 SVGEGT. CDR3 DNA: TGTGCCAGCACCTACTCGACAGGGGGCTTAGATGGCTACACCTTC. As protein: CASTYSTGGLDGYTF.

This clonotype was counted ten times or more. This rearrangement joins TRBV3-1 to TRBJ2-1; 9 bases agree with TRBD2. Germline CDR1 and CDR2: LGHDT and YNNKEL (reference sequence). There are 16 residues in the CDR3. V shed 0 bases, J shed 7 bases, and the junction held 7 bases outside the gene matches. CDR3 DNA: TGTGCCAGCAGCCAAGATTGGGCTAGCGGGGATAATGAGCAGTTCTTC. Translation: CASSQDWASGDNEQFF.

This clonotype was seen only a few times. This rearrangement joins TRBV4-2 to TRBJ2-2, with 8 bases aligning to TRBD2. This CDR3 region has 17 residues. In germline, CDR1 is LGHNA, CDR2 YNFKEQ. Trimming at V came to 0 bases and at J to 4 bases, leaving 7 bases not matched to a gene. CDR3 DNA: TGTGCCAGCAGCCAAGATAGGCGGGGGGCTAGCACCGGGGAGCTGTTTTTT. This sequence encodes CASSQDRRGASTGELFF.

This clonotype showed up many times. Written as DNA, the CDR3 is TGTGCCAGCAGTGACATCAGGGTTAGCAATCAGCCCCAGCATTTT. Translation: CASSDIRVSNQPQHF. The chain links TRBV2 to TRBJ1-5; the D gene is possibly TRBD1 (5 bases). The V and J ends lost 3 bases and 0 bases respectively, with 9 bases between them. The germline gives CDR1 SNHLY, CDR2 FYNNEI. This CDR3 has 15 amino acids.

This clonotype was seen a few times. The rearrangement uses TRBV10-3 and TRBJ2-7; tentatively, D is TRBD1 (6 bases). Per germline, CDR1 ENHRY and CDR2 SYGVKD. The CDR3 covers 14 residues. V was clipped by 6 bases and J by 2 bases, with 14 bases between them. Here the CDR3 reads CAISRDRPAYEQYF. The CDR3 nucleotides read TGTGCCATCAGCCGAGACAGGCCCGCCTACGAGCAGTACTTC.

This clonotype was seen many times. The chain has TRBV29-1 and TRBJ2-5; D may be TRBD1 or TRBD2 (6 bases each). The CDR3 totals 13 residues. V was trimmed by 4 bases and J by 4 bases, leaving 13 bases between them. Germline lookup yields CDR1 SQVTM and CDR2 ANQGSEA. CDR3 sequence (DNA): TGCAGCGTTGGAGGGGGGCAGGGAGAGACCCAGTACTTC. It is translated as CSVGGGQGETQYF.

This clonotype has only a few counts. The chain uses TRBV7-2 and TRBJ1-5, with D unresolved. V was cut by 5 bases and J by 2 bases, with 13 bases left in between. The CDR3 is 15 amino acids. CDR1 and CDR2 (germline): SGHTA, FQGNSA. The CDR3 DNA is TGTGCCAGCAGCCCCCTTTCCCAGGGCAATCAGCCCCAGCATTTT. Its translation is CASSPLSQGNQPQHF.

This clonotype has only a few counts. V gene TRBV11-2 combines with J gene TRBJ2-1; 7 bases line up with TRBD2. The CDR3 loop spans 16 amino acids. V shed 1 base, J shed 1 base, and the junction held 4 bases outside the gene matches. CDR1 and CDR2 (germline): SGHAT, FQNNGV. Here the CDR3 reads CASSLGLASSYNEQFF. The CDR3 nucleotides read TGTGCCAGCAGCTTAGGACTAGCCAGTTCCTACAATGAGCAGTTCTTC.

This clonotype was seen many times. The chain links TRBV7-6 to TRBJ2-2, with TRBD1 matching 12 bases. The CDR3 covers 17 residues. In germline, CDR1 is SGHVS, CDR2 FNYEAQ. J lost 7 bases, V lost 5 bases, and 11 bases had no gene match. In DNA form, the CDR3 reads TGTGCCAGCAGCCCAGTGGGGACAGGGGGCCTGAACGGGGAGCTGTTTTTT. Encoded protein: CASSPVGTGGLNGELFF.

This clonotype has at least ten counts. One junction end does not reproduce the germline sequence, and a read error may be involved. The chain has TRBV9 and TRBJ2-7; TRBD1 might be the D (5 bases). The CDR3 extends over 9 amino acids. CDR1 is SGDLS, CDR2 YYNGEE, per germline. In DNA form, the CDR3 reads TGTGCCAGCAGCCCCAGGGTGGACTTC. Amino acid sequence: CASSPRVDF.

This clonotype showed up just a few times. The V gene is TRBV6-1, the J gene TRBJ2-1; D ambiguous. CDR1 and CDR2 from the germline V gene are MNHNS and SASEGT. The CDR3 sequence is 11 residues long. V was clipped by 10 bases and J by 4 bases, with 8 bases between them. The CDR3 nucleotides are TGTGCCACGTTACTATACAATGAGCAGTTCTTC. This translates into CATLLYNEQFF.

This chain links TRBV7-2 with TRBJ1-5, with D uncertain. The V gene lost 4 bases and the J gene lost 0 bases, with 22 bases spanning the gap. The CDR3 sequence is 19 residues long. Looked up from germline, CDR1 is SGHTA and CDR2 is FQGNSA. CDR3 nucleotide sequence: TGTGCCAGCAGCTCTATTACCCTCCCTGGAAGGGATAGCAATCAGCCCCAGCATTTT. Encoded protein: CASSSITLPGRDSNQPQHF.

This clonotype turned up a few times. The chain has TRBV3-1 and TRBJ1-2; 10 nucleotides line up with TRBD1. Germline CDR1 LGHDT, CDR2 YNNKEL (reference sequence). This CDR3 is built from 16 residues. After removal of 0 bases from V and 5 bases from J, the junction contained 6 bases not matched to a gene. CDR3 coding DNA: TGTGCCAGCAGCCAAGAAGGGACAGGGGCGGCGTATGGCTACACCTTC. Its translation: CASSQEGTGAAYGYTF.

This chain connects TRBV27 to TRBJ1-3, with unresolved D. Trimming cost V 8 bases and J 1 base, with 15 bases left between them. This CDR3 is built from 15 residues. Germline lookup yields CDR1 MNHEY and CDR2 SMNVEV (reference sequence). CDR3 coding DNA: TGTGCCAGCCGTTCCAACGGCGTTTCTGGAAACACCATATATTTT. It codes for CASRSNGVSGNTIYF.

In its sample, this clonotype was seen many times. V is TRBV2 and J is TRBJ2-1, with D hard to call. V lost 3 bases to trimming and J lost 4 bases, with 13 bases between them. Germline V lookup: CDR1 SNHLY, CDR2 FYNNEI. The CDR3 is 15 residues long. The CDR3 protein is CASSDPIDVYNEQFF. The CDR3 region has the DNA TGTGCCAGCAGTGACCCTATAGACGTTTACAATGAGCAGTTCTTC.

This clonotype has a count of ten or more. J is TRBJ1-1 and V is TRBV4-3; D uncertain. V was trimmed by 0 bases and J by 4 bases, leaving 9 bases between them. Per the germline V gene, CDR1 is LGHNA and CDR2 is YSLEER. This CDR3 has 14 residues. DNA of the CDR3: TGCGCCAGCAGCCAAGAGGCGGGGAGCACTGAAGCTTTCTTT. It encodes CASSQEAGSTEAFF.

This clonotype was recorded many times. The V gene is TRBV7-6, the J gene TRBJ1-5; D gene unclear. CDR1 SGHVS and CDR2 FNYEAQ come from the germline V gene. CDR3 length: 12 residues. The V gene lost 1 base and the J gene lost 6 bases, with 4 bases spanning the gap. The CDR3 bases are TGTGCCAGCAGCTTAGGGGGTCAGCCCCAGCATTTT. It encodes CASSLGGQPQHF.